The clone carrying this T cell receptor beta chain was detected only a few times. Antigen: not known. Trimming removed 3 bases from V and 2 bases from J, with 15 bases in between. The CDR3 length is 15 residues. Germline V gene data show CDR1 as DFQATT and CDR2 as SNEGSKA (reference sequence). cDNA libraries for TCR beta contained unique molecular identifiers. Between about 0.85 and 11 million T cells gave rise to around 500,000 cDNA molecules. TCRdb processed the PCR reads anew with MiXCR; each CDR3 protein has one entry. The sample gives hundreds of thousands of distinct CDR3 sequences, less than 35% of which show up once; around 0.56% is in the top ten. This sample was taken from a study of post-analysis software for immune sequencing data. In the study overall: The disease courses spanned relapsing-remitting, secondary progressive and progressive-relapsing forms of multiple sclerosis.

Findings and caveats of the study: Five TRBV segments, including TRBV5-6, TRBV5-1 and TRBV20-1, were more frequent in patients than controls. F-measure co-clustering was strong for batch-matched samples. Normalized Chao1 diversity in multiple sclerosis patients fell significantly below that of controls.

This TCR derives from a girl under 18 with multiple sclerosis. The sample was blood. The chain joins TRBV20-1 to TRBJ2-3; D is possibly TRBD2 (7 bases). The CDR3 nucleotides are TGCAGTGCTAGGTGGGGGGGGGCCCTCACAGATACGCAGTATTTT. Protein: CSARWGGALTDTQYF.